This T cell receptor (beta chain) is drawn from a study of shared clonotypes between healthy human individuals. CD8 cells regarded as naive lacked CD45RO, were positively chosen for CCR7, and omitted terminally differentiated effector memory CD45RA+ cells. Whole-study findings and limits: Few donors restricted represented genetic and exposure-history diversity.

The length of the CDR3 is 13 residues. Germline CDR1 and CDR2: LNHDA and SQIVND (reference sequence). V dropped 3 bases and J dropped 7 bases, with 12 bases sitting between them. Regarding this clone: The target antigen is unknown.

Clones were sequenced by immunoSEQ multiplex PCR, and TCRdb holds only the in-frame ones, with some missing. The sample carries about 590,000 clones, around 95% recorded once. This rearrangement joins TRBV19 to TRBJ1-2; TRBD1 might be the D (5 bases). The sample comprised naive CD8+ T cells sorted from blood. The sequence was collected from a woman in her 30s in good health. The CDR3, as DNA: TGTGCCAGTAGTATTGCGGAGGGGAGTGGCTACACCTTC. It translates to CASSIAEGSGYTF. The variable domain in full, completed from reference TRBV19 and TRBJ1-2, reads DGGITQSPKYLFRKEGQNVTLSCEQNLNHDAMYWYRQDPGQGLRLIYYSQIVNDFQKGDIAEGYSVSREKKESFPLTVTSAQKNPTAFYLCASSIAEGSGYTFGSGTRLTVV.